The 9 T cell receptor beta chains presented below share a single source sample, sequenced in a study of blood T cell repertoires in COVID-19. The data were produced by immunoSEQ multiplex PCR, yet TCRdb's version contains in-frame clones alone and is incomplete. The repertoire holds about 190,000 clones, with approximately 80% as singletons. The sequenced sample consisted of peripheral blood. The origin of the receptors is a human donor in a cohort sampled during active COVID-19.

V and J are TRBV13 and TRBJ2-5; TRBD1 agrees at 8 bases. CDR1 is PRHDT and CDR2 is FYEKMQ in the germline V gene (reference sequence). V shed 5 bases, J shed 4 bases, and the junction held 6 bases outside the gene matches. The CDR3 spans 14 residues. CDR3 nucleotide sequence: TGTGCCAGCAGCCTGCAGGGGGCTGGAGAGACCCAGTACTTC. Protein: CASSLQGAGETQYF.

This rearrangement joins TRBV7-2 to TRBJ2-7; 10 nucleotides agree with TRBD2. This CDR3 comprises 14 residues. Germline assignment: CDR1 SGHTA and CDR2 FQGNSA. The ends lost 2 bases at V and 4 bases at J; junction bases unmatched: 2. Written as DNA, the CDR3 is TGTGCCAGCAGCTTACTAGCGGGGGCATACGAGCAGTACTTC. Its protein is CASSLLAGAYEQYF. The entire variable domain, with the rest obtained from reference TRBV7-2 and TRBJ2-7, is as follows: GAGVSQSPSNKVTEKGKDVELRCDPISGHTALYWYRQSLGQGLEFLIYFQGNSAPDKSGLPSDRFSAERTGGSVSTLTIQRTQQEDSAVYLCASSLLAGAYEQYFGPGTRLTVT.

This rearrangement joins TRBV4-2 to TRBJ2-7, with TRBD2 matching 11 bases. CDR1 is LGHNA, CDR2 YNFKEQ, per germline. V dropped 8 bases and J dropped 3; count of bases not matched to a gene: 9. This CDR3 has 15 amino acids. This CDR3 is CASAQLAGENYEQYF. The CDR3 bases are TGTGCCAGCGCACAACTAGCGGGAGAGAACTACGAGCAGTACTTC.

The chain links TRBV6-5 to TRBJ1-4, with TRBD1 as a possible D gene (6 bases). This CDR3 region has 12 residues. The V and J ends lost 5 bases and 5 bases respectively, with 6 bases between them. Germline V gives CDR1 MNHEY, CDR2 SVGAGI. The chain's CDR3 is CASSQGNEKLFF. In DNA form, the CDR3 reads TGTGCCAGCAGTCAGGGGAATGAAAAACTGTTTTTT.

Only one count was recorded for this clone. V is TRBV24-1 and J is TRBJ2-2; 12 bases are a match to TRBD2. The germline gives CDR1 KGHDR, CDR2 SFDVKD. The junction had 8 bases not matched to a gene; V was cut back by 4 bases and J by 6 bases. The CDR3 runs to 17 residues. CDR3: CATSEPQGTSGPGELFF. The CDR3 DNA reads TGTGCCACCAGTGAACCTCAAGGGACTAGCGGGCCCGGGGAGCTGTTTTTT.

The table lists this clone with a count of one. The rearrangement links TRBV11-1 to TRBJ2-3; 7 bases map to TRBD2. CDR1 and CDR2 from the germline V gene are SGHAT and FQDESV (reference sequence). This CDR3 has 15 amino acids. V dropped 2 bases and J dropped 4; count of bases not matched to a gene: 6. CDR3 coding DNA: TGTGCCAGCAGCTTAAATCCTAGCGGTTCAGATACGCAGTATTTT. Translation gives CASSLNPSGSDTQYF.

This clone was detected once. CDR3 in amino acids: CASRRTANQPQHF. The CDR3 region has the DNA TGCGCCAGCAGGAGGACAGCGAATCAGCCCCAGCATTTT. The J gene is TRBJ1-5, the V gene TRBV10-1, with a tentative D call TRBD1 (6 bases). This CDR3 region has 13 residues. Trimming shortened V by 6 bases and J by 4 bases, and 10 bases separated the two germline ends. Germline V gives CDR1 WNHNN, CDR2 SYGVQD (reference sequence).

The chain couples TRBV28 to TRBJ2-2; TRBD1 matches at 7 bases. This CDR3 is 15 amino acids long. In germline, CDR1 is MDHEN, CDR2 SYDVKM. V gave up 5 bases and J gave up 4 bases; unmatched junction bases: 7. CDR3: CASSPGGHTTGELFF. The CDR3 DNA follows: TGTGCCAGCAGTCCAGGGGGTCACACCACCGGGGAGCTGTTTTTT.

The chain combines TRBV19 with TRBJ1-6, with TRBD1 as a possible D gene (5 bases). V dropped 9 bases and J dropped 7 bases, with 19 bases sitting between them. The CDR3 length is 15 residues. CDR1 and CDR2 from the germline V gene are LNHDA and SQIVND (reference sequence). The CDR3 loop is CASKEQDLGNSPLHF. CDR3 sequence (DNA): TGTGCCAGCAAGGAACAGGATCTGGGGAATTCACCCCTCCACTTT. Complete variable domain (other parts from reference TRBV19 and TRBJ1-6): DGGITQSPKYLFRKEGQNVTLSCEQNLNHDAMYWYRQDPGQGLRLIYYSQIVNDFQKGDIAEGYSVSREKKESFPLTVTSAQKNPTAFYLCASKEQDLGNSPLHFGNGTRLTVT.